One T cell receptor (beta chain) is described in this entry. This record comes from a study of T cell changes during pregnancy in multiple sclerosis. Libraries were prepared by immunoSEQ multiplex PCR; TCRdb keeps only in-frame clonotypes and omits some of them. The table has more than 40,000 clones, around 90% seen once. Germline V lookup: CDR1 MGHRA, CDR2 YSYEKL. The junction had 12 bases not matched to a gene; V was cut back by 0 bases and J by 1 base. This CDR3 has 18 residues. This receptor was taken from a female donor in good health, enrolled as a control in a pregnancy study. The gene calls are TRBV4-1 and TRBJ2-7; 7 bases match TRBD1. The sequences come from peripheral blood, collected in the first trimester of pregnancy. For the CDR3, the DNA is TGCGCCAGCAGCCAAGACCCAAGACAGGGAGTGTGGTCCTACGAGCAGTACTTC. Its translation: CASSQDPRQGVWSYEQYF.